Detailed here is one T cell receptor beta chain. The germline V and J ends were trimmed by 0 bases and 6 bases, with 18 bases remaining between them. Germline CDR1 and CDR2: LGHDT and YNNKEL (reference sequence). CDR3 length: 17 amino acids. The data derive from a study of T cells in Graves' hyperthyroidism and ophthalmopathy. From RNA transcripts, TCR beta CDR3 regions were amplified. HTBI primers were the set used in a first-round RT-PCR of the TCR CDR3. TCRdb reprocessed the multiplex PCR reads with MiXCR, giving one entry per CDR3 protein. The sample carries approximately 430,000 distinct CDR3 sequences, 15% to 18% recorded once.

This chain joins TRBV3-1 and TRBJ2-1; D not certain. The sequence was collected from a woman younger than 30 with Graves' hyperthyroidism. The sample was blood. In nucleotides, the CDR3 is TGTGCCAGCAGCCAAGACGGACCAGTACAACCCGGCAATGAGCAGTTCTTC. It yields the protein CASSQDGPVQPGNEQFF.